This T cell receptor beta chain was sequenced for a study of radiotherapy plus CTLA-4 blockade in lung cancer. Study context: Objective responses were seen in about a sixth of patients, disease control in over 25%. Study results and limitations: Early blood T cell clone dynamics, with interferon-beta, were reported to best predict response. Clones of tumor-derived TCRs expanded in blood after radiotherapy plus ipilimumab.

Sequencing was performed with immunoSEQ multiplex PCR; in TCRdb, only in-frame clones are kept and a portion is missing. The sample comprises some 46,000 clones, about 81% of which are singletons, and approximately 3.4% rests with the top ten. CTLA-4 blockade using ipilimumab, together with focal radiation, was received by patients with chemo-refractory metastatic non-small-cell lung cancer. As regards this clone: Its antigen is currently unknown.

The CDR3 consists of 21 residues. Germline V gene data show CDR1 as KGHSH and CDR2 as LQKENI. V dropped 3 bases and J dropped 1; count of bases not matched to a gene: 23. The sequences come from peripheral blood, collected from a patient treated with radiotherapy plus ipilimumab. This sequence was found in a human donor with non-small cell lung cancer who had stable disease on radiotherapy plus ipilimumab. The V and J genes are TRBV18 and TRBJ1-1, with 7 bases aligning to TRBD1. CDR3 residues: CASSPGTSLGGSGHRNTEAFF. The DNA for the CDR3 is TGTGCCAGCTCACCGGGGACCTCATTAGGGGGCTCAGGGCACCGGAACACTGAAGCTTTCTTT.